This T cell receptor beta chain was sequenced for a study of T cells after yellow fever vaccination. TCRdb reanalysed the 5' RACE reads using MiXCR and keeps one entry per CDR3 protein. The data show under 600,000 distinct CDR3 sequences, 21% seen once. In the case of this clonotype: The antigen is not known.

Regarding the study as a whole: Though it reached lower strength, the secondary response hit its peak faster, day 5 versus 15.

Trimming stripped 5 bases from V and 3 bases from J, with 17 bases between. The germline V gene has CDR1 DFQATT and CDR2 SNEGSKA (reference sequence). The CDR3 runs to 16 residues. The input for sequencing was PBMCs, taken roughly 20 days after the first yellow fever vaccination. The chain combines TRBV20-1 with TRBJ2-6; D may match TRBD1 or TRBD2 (5 bases each). This receptor was identified in a man aged 18-30 years who received the YFV17D yellow fever vaccine. The CDR3 protein is CSAGGLGSDGANVLTF. The CDR3 DNA follows: TGCAGTGCTGGGGGTTTGGGGTCGGATGGGGCCAACGTCCTGACTTTC.